This T cell receptor (beta chain) is from a study of blood T cell repertoires in COVID-19 (dated by TCRdb to 2020 to 2021). About the full investigation: The collaborator samples originated in the United States, Italy and Spain and spanned the acute and convalescent phases of COVID-19. Samples were obtained from the ongoing ImmuneRACE study (first 160 participants) and from some 1,200 subjects provided by 6 global collaborators. The repertoires were released in a freely available public database intended as a resource for research on the immune response to SARS-CoV-2. The dataset comprised deeply sampled blood TCRbeta repertoires from subjects exposed to, actively infected with, or recovered from COVID-19. The prospective study material was composed of cDNA or gDNA derived from T cells, B-cell-depleted T cells, or PBMCs. Where HLA class I and class II types were available, the types were taken from metadata supplied by the sample provider, not from assay-based typing. The sample metadata nearly always contained a de-identified subject ID, COVID-19 status, age in years and sex. Findings and caveats that apply to the study as a whole: The amount of clinical and demographic metadata varied by source and participant and was provided uncurated.

Collaborating institutions collected whole blood in K2EDTA tubes following their own protocols. For TCRbeta analysis, collaborator samples were shipped as frozen whole blood, as isolated PBMCs, or as DNA extracted from either sample type. Reading the germline V gene gives CDR1 MDHEN and CDR2 SYDVKM. Taken from cysteine to phenylalanine, the CDR3 has 15 residues. Of the read, only the CDR3 DNA is kept; its 45 bases are in frame from base 1. V has 6 bases trimmed and J has 2 bases trimmed; junction bases matching no gene number 10. TCRbeta CDR3 regions were amplified from genomic DNA using the immunoSEQ Assay, a bias-controlled multiplex PCR. The published analysis was carried out like this. The number of nucleated cells in each sample was estimated by amplification of reference gene primers within the assay. Sequence reads were collapsed and filtered to measure the absolute abundance of every unique TCRbeta CDR3 rearrangement. For each sample, productive Simpson clonality was calculated as the square root of Simpson's diversity index across productive rearrangements. TCRdb took this table from immuneACCESS and kept in-frame rearrangements with V and J called. Such tables lack part of the clones; where checked against another copy, unresolved V genes explain under half of the gap, and the rest is unexplained. V, J and clone size are taken as reported in that table, and D and trimming were inferred from the DNA itself. This sample gives around 200,000 clones in total; approximately 83% of them show up just once. Of the sample, around 4.4% is held by the ten largest clones.

Regarding this clone: The specificity of this receptor is unknown. The sample holds no much larger clone one base away, and base qualities are not on file.

The chain is encoded by TRBV28 joined to TRBJ2-7, and TRBD1 aligns with 7 junction nucleotides. The sequence derives from a man aged 50 to 60 with active or convalescent COVID-19. The sequenced sample consisted of peripheral blood. The nucleotide sequence reads as follows: TGTGCCAGCAGCAACAACCTCGGACAGGCCTACGAGCAGTACTTC. Its amino acids are CASSNNLGQAYEQYF.